This TCR beta chain was obtained from a study of blood T cell repertoires in COVID-19. Study-wide background: Spain, Italy and the United States supplied samples that represented acute and convalescent COVID-19. T cells, B-cell-depleted T cells, or PBMCs provided the cDNA or gDNA that served as material.

V was clipped by 6 bases and J by 14 bases; unmatched bases: 15. Germline V gene lookup returns CDR1 SNHLY and CDR2 FYNNEI. The CDR3 extends over 16 amino acids. Source study methods: Estimated nucleated cell counts came from reference gene primer amplification. This table comes from immunoSEQ multiplex PCR, and its TCRdb copy is limited to in-frame clones, with some not included. V and J calls and clone size are those listed in that table; D and trimming were worked out from the DNA. The sample yields some 120,000 clones, more than 75% seen once. The receptor was derived from a human donor in a cohort sampled during active COVID-19. This rearrangement joins TRBV2 to TRBJ2-1; the match to TRBD2 covers 14 bases. Source material: peripheral blood. The CDR3 DNA sequence: TGTGCCAGCAGCTACACCGGGACTAGCGGGAGTTGGGGGAAGTTCTTC. This translates into CASSYTGTSGSWGKFF. Variable domain in full (rest from reference TRBV2 and TRBJ2-1): EPEVTQTPSHQVTQMGQEVILRCVPISNHLYFYWYRQILGQKVEFLVSFYNNEISEKSEIFDDQFSVERPDGSNFTLKIRSTKLEDSAMYFCASSYTGTSGSWGKFFGPGTRLTVL.